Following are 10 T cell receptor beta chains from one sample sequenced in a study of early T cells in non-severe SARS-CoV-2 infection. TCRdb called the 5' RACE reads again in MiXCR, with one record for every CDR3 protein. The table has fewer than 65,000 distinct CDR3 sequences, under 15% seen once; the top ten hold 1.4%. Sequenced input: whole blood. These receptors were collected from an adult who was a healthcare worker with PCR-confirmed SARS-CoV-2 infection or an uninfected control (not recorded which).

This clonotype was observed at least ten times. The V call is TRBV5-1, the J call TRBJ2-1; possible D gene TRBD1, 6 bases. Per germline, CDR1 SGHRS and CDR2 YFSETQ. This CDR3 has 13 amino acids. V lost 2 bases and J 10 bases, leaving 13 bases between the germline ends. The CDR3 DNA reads TGCGCCAGCAGCTTCCCACAGGGAAGCGAGCAGTTCTTC. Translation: CASSFPQGSEQFF.

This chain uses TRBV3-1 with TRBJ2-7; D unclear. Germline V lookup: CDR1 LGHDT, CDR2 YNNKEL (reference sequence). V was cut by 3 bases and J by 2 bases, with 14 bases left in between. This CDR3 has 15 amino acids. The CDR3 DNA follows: TGTGCCAGCAGCCATTCAAGTTGGGGTCCCTACGAGCAGTACTTC. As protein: CASSHSSWGPYEQYF.

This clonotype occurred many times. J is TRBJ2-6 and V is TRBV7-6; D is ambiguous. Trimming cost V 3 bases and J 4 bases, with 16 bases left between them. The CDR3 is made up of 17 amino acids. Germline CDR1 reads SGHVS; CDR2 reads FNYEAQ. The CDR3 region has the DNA TGTGCCAGCAGCTTGTTGTTAGGGAATAACGGGGCCAACGTCCTGACTTTC. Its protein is CASSLLLGNNGANVLTF.

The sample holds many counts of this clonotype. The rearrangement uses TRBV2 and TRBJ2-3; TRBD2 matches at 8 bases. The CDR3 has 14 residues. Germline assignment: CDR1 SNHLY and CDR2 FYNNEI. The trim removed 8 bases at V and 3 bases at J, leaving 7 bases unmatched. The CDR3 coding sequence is TGTGCCAGCGTTCGCGGGGGGTTAACAGATACGCAGTATTTT. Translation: CASVRGGLTDTQYF.

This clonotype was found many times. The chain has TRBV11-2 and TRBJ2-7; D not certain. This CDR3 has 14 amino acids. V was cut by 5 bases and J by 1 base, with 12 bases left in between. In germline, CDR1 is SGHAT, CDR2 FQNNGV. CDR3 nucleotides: TGTGCCAGCAGCCTACATCCGGGTTCCTACGAGCAGTACTTC. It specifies CASSLHPGSYEQYF.

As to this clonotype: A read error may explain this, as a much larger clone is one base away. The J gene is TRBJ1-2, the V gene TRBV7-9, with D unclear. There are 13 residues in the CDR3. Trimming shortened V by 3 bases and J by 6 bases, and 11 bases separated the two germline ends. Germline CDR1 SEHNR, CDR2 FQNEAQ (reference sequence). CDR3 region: CASSFQQTDGYTF. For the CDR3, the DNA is TGTGCCAGCAGCTTTCAGCAGACGGATGGCTACACCTTC.

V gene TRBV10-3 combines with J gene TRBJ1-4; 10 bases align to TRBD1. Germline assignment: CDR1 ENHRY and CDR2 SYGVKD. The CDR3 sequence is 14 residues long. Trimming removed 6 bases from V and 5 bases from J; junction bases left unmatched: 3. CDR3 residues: CAIRGTGENEKLFF. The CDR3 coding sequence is TGTGCCATCAGAGGGACAGGGGAGAATGAAAAACTGTTTTTT.

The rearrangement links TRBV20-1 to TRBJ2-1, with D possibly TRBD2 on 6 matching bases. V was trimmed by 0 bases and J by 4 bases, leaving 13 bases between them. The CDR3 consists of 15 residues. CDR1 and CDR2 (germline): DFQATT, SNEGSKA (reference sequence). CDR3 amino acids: CSARDAASAYNEQFF. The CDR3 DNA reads TGCAGTGCTAGAGATGCGGCTAGCGCTTACAATGAGCAGTTCTTC.

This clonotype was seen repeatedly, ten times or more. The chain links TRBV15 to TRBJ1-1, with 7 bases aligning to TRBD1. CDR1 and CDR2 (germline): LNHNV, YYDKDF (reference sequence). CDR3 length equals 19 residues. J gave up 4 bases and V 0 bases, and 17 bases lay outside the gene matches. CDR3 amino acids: CATSRERLSAGTEVTEAFF. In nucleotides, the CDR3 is TGTGCCACCAGCAGAGAGCGGTTGTCGGCCGGGACAGAAGTCACTGAAGCTTTCTTT.

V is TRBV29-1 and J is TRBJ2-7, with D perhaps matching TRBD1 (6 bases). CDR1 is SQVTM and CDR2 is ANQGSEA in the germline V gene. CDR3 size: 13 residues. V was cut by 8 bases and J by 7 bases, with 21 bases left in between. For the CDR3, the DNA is TGCAGCATCCGACAGGCGCCTTATAGGGAGCAGTACTTC. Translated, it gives CSIRQAPYREQYF.